This T cell receptor beta chain was captured by sequencing in a study of cytomegalovirus exposure and HLA in healthy donors (dated by TCRdb to about 2017). About the investigation overall: In an earlier analysis of under 600 of the donors, around 290 Gb of sequence data and roughly 100 million unique TCR beta sequences from about 190 million T cells were reported. A handful of DR-DQ haplotypes were handled as single units for association and clustering because linkage in the cohort was strong. In the later analysis, no new phenotypic data were used to find candidate immune exposures; instead, reliance was placed on TCR beta sequences and their occurrence across donors. An earlier analysis of several hundred of the donors used high-throughput TCR beta sequencing to judge whether each TCR beta V gene segment behaved as functional or pseudogenic. Every discovery cohort repertoire had been produced on one sequencing platform. Along with the roughly 700-subject first cohort, a separate validation cohort of over 90 different subjects was used. The number of donors typed differed by locus, with about 629-640 for A, B, C, DRB1 and DQB1, roughly 550 for DQA1, 606 for DPA1, and approximately 470 for DPB1. A later genetic analysis took genome-wide SNP genotypes for about three fifths of the 666 donors and used that subset as a discovery cohort. HLA typing included class I and class II loci at four-digit resolution. The study used immunosequencing to profile the T cell repertoires of 600 to 850 subjects and linked those repertoires to cytomegalovirus serostatus. To predict cytomegalovirus infection status, the study brought together high-throughput TCR immunosequencing, statistical association of individual TCRs with disease status, and machine learning. Across approximately 400 genotyped donors of the cohort, an average of 235,054 unique TCR beta nucleotide sequences per donor were sequenced, and approximately 17% of those sequences were non-productive. The genetic ancestry cluster associated with self-reported Caucasian donors included 80% to 90% of the roughly 360 genotyped donors. The aim of the study was to test whether cataloging public T cell receptors could identify signatures of past pathogen exposure. An early release covering around 630 HLA-typed donors comprised about 300 gigabases of sequencing data and roughly 85 million unique TCR sequences. Donor age, sex, ethnicity and CMV serostatus were collected together with the repertoire data. In a later analysis, previously published TCR beta repertoires from 550 to 700 donors were re-analyzed and high-resolution HLA genotyping was added so that TCR occurrence patterns could be studied. Results and caveats for the whole study, not just this receptor: Three of the identified cytomegalovirus-associated TCR beta chains were confirmed in vitro to be specific for cytomegalovirus antigens. About 17 rarely observed V segments, including chromosome 9 orphons, were excluded from the earlier analysis of a few hundred of the donors because counts were too low. In both the original and validation cohorts, the classifier was reported to diagnose cytomegalovirus status with high specificity and sensitivity. Immune exposure information for the cohort was limited to CMV serostatus. Presence/absence analyses assumed roughly uniform sequencing depth across donors, an assumption that may not hold. A cluster of highly shared sequence variants was judged likely to be a technical artifact of the sequencing pipeline. In the study, about 150 TCR beta chains were listed as associated with cytomegalovirus. Because some donors lacked HLA typing at each locus, the association tests relied only on the typed subset. A later analysis reported that several top co-occurrence clusters appeared linked to parvovirus B19, influenza, CMV and Epstein-Barr virus. In a later analysis, most CMV-associated TCR beta chains were found to appear HLA-restricted, with HLA associations seemingly driven largely by CMV exposure. In a later analysis, 16,951 TCR beta sequences were associated with specific HLA alleles at a false discovery rate of 0.05. Most TCR sequences were observed very rarely across donors, whereas some public TCRs were present in many individuals. V-gene and J-gene trimming of TCR beta chains was associated with a missense DCLRE1C variant in a later genetic analysis, and the association was replicated in an independent cohort. In an earlier analysis of around 500 of the donors, most TCR beta V segments appeared in productive rearrangements about 87% or about 30% of the time, broadly matching IMGT annotations. The 87-base-pair reads could not distinguish some IMGT-functional V segments, including TRBV6-2 and TRBV6-3, so those segments were excluded. In a later genetic analysis, fewer N-insertions in productive TCRs were reported among donors in an Asian-associated ancestry cluster than the 666-donor mean. The cohort was sequenced for TCR beta chains only, and without alpha or paired-chain data the features that could be detected were limited. When HLA alleles, especially DR and DQ, strongly co-occurred, TCR associations were difficult to assign to individual alleles. A further reported finding was that TCR beta sequences accurately predicted the HLA-A and HLA-B alleles for most subjects in the first cohort. In a later analysis, TCR association rates were found to vary across HLA loci, with the most associated TCRs seen for DRB1 alleles and the fewest for HLA-C alleles. A later analysis found that HLA-associated TCR beta chains were more clonally expanded and had lower generation probabilities than equally common non-associated chains. Linkage disequilibrium might explain the correlated functional status among segregating V segments, but an unknown experimental factor could not be ruled out. The authors suggested that the approach could potentially be generalized to other disease states and immunological phenotypes.

The cohort was made up of under 800 healthy bone marrow donors. Cohort members were all nominally healthy when sampled, although unrecorded immune exposures were likely present. The donor was CMV seronegative and was included in the group of approximately 350 seronegative cohort members. A peripheral blood sample was provided by each donor, and peripheral blood mononuclear cells were used for TCR beta sequencing. Genomic DNA extraction from the blood cell samples was performed with the Qiagen DNeasy Blood Extraction Kit. The receptor library was made with the immunoSEQ multiplex PCR assay. The multiplex PCR relied on a mix of 60 forward primers for TCR Vbeta segments and 13 reverse primers for TCR Jbeta segments. A multiplex PCR assay on genomic DNA amplified the CDR3 region of rearranged TCR beta genes. Amplified TCR beta libraries were sequenced as 87-base-pair reads on the Illumina HiSeq System. On the study's bioinformatics: Across the roughly 670 repertoires, a later analysis counted approximately 83 million unique TCR beta chains, around 10 million of which were shared by at least two donors. Raw reads were error-corrected and collapsed into unique sequences with a nearest-neighbor algorithm that merged closely related sequences to remove PCR and sequencing errors. V, D and J gene segments were assigned by aligning CDR3 sequences to IMGT reference sequences. For a sequence to be retained, a match of at least six nucleotides was required to both a V gene segment and a J gene segment. Rearrangements were classified as productive when the CDR3 lacked stop codons and remained in frame with V and J, and all other rearrangements were classified as non-productive. CDR3 was defined according to IMGT convention as the region running from the second conserved V-encoded cysteine to the conserved J-encoded phenylalanine. Sequences without an unambiguous match to a single V gene segment were excluded from the earlier analysis of 450 to 650 of the donors. An earlier analysis of 500 to 600 of the donors classified V segments as functional when productive rearrangements were above 56.7% and as segregating when the standard deviation between donors was above 5%. To diagnose cytomegalovirus status from the catalog of TCR beta chain sequences, a statistical classification framework was built. In a later analysis, TCR nucleotide sequences were compared against IMGT/GENE-DB human TR gene sequences so that V and J genes could be assigned. Using the TCRdist pipeline, a later analysis assigned CDR3 sequences along with most-parsimonious VDJ recombination scenarios. In a later analysis, every TCR beta chain was defined by the combination of its CDR3 amino acid sequence and its V-gene family, and reads without a unique V-gene family were dropped. In a later analysis, approximately 640 highly shared, low-generation-probability nucleotide sequences were removed to address suspected cross-contamination and a sequencing artifact. For each public chain, a later analysis derived a clonal expansion index from normalized ranks of inferred template counts within each repertoire. In a later analysis, generation probabilities were computed with a VDJ recombination model fitted to out-of-frame rearrangements, and the resulting probabilities were checked against IGoR. In a later analysis, hypergeometric tests were used to score TCR-TCR, TCR-HLA and TCR-CMV co-occurrence, with a repertoire-size bias correction applied to TCR pairs. False discovery rates were estimated in a later analysis by permuting HLA or CMV assignments 20 times. A later analysis grouped co-occurring TCRs with DBSCAN, adding TCRdist sequence similarity when clustering within HLA-allele-positive subsets. Repertoires with fewer than 30,000 or more than 120,000 public chains were left out of co-occurrence clustering, as were about 5 repertoires with anomalous nucleotide sharing. This immuneACCESS table, as held by TCRdb, lists in-frame sequences with V and J called but not all clones. Of the missing ones, under half trace to an unresolved V gene in checked studies; the others have no known cause. The V and J calls and clone size were taken over from that table, and D and trimming were inferred from the DNA. A total of 140,000 to 150,000 clones appear in this sample, just under 75% of them only once. The top ten hold around 1.6% of the sample.

Concerning this clone: The antigen it recognizes is unknown. No much larger clone is present one base from it, and per-base qualities are unavailable.

Trimming costs V 0 bases and J 0 bases, and their ends lie 10 bases apart. Inclusive of the bounding cysteine and phenylalanine, the CDR3 is 16 residues long. Kept here is only the CDR3 DNA, which spans 48 bases and is read in frame from base 1. The germline V gene yields SGDLS for CDR1 and YYNGEE for CDR2. The sequence is built from TRBV9 and TRBJ2-1, with a weak D call of TRBD2 (5 bases match). The origin of this receptor is a woman between 18 and 30 years old in good health and CMV-seronegative. Sequenced: PBMCs. Here the CDR3 is given as CASSVASGYSYNEQFF. At the DNA level, the sequence is TGTGCCAGCAGCGTAGCTTCGGGGTACTCCTACAATGAGCAGTTCTTC.